This TCR beta chain was sequenced during a study of T cells in Graves' hyperthyroidism and ophthalmopathy (dated by TCRdb to between 2019 and 2020). A note on the overall study: Peripheral blood samples were taken at initial diagnosis, before any treatment was given. The paper reports TCR Vbeta CDR3 sequencing of about 140 peripheral blood samples: 40 to 45 ophthalmopathy, roughly 74 hyperthyroidism and around 17 progressor patients. Prospective prediction of ophthalmopathy was tested in an independent validation cohort consisting of 18 to 20 hyperthyroidism patients and some 15 patients who later progressed to ophthalmopathy. A discovery cohort of about a hundred patients, about 40 with Graves' ophthalmopathy and about 58 with stable Graves' hyperthyroidism, was used to find distinguishing TCR V-J signatures. After blood sampling, hyperthyroidism patients were treated with methimazole at a starting dose of 30 mg daily, and ophthalmopathy patients were treated with high-dose intravenous methylprednisolone. In about 6 Graves' hyperthyroidism patients, the study also compared T-cell repertoires from thyroid tissue with T-cell repertoires from blood. For training and testing, the 80 to 100 patients in the discovery cohort were randomly divided in a 7:3 ratio. Broader findings and caveats from the paper: No statistical method was used to fix the sample size in advance, and group allocation was not hidden from the investigators. A model built on a 13 V-J signature distinguished ophthalmopathy from stable hyperthyroidism, reaching 85% to 90% sensitivity and 81.08% specificity in cross-validation and 80%/75% in testing. In validation, the model predicted progression to ophthalmopathy a median of approximately 6.3 months before onset, with about 67% sensitivity and roughly 77% specificity. Blood samples also contained most of the expanded thyroid clonotypes (frequency above 0.001), which suggests that blood repertoires may reflect thyroid immune responses.

This clonotype was detected a few times. Its specific antigen is unknown. No quality values exist for individual bases; no much larger clone is one base distant. Stable Graves' hyperthyroidism was defined as the absence of progression to ophthalmopathy over 18 months of follow-up. The hyperthyroidism patients were between 18 and 65 years old and newly diagnosed, with a disease duration of less than 2 months. The study excluded patients with uncontrolled infections, other autoimmune diseases, pregnancy or lactation. Clinical symptoms, serum thyroxine and TRAb, thyroid ultrasound, and orbital computed tomography formed the basis for the diagnoses. Ficoll-Paque density gradient centrifugation was used to isolate PBMCs from around 10 ml of fresh peripheral blood. Total RNA was extracted using Trizol reagent, and RNA quality was assessed on an Agilent 2100 Bioanalyzer. The TCR beta CDR3 regions were amplified from the RNA transcripts. A first-round RT-PCR of the TCR CDR3 used the HTBI primer set with the Qiagen OneStep RT-PCR kit. Libraries were constructed in a second round of multiplex PCR, after which size selection and purification were performed. Libraries were sequenced paired-end with 100 bp reads on an Illumina HiSeq2000. On the study's bioinformatics: SOAPnuke was used to process the raw data, removing reads that contained adapters or uncalled bases, had a mean Phred below 15, or lacked an exact match to the constant primer or identifier. COPE v1.2.5 was used to merge high-quality paired reads, and clonotypes were defined as unique nucleotide sequences. Clonotypes were aligned to IMGT TRBV, TRBD and TRBJ reference segments using MiTCR v1.1. The analysis included only V-J combinations with a frequency above 0.0001, which together covered roughly 99% of the repertoires. A TCS score was defined as the ratio of F50 (clonal expansion) to E x V (chaos), with BLOSUM62-based TCRdist applied between CDR3 peptides within each V-J. Welch's t-statistics and random forest reduced just over 500 V-J features to under 15, which were used in a naive Bayes classifier (R e1071). The raw public reads went through TCRdb reprocessing: fastp at Q25, MiXCR clone calling, in-frame beta chains kept. Each record represents a unique CDR3 protein, reported with the most common genes and DNA among its rows. These V and J calls are TCRdb output, not the study's own analysis. Across this sample there are some 550,000 distinct CDR3 sequences, with 20% to 25% seen only once. The ten largest clones represent approximately 25% of the sample.

Counted from cysteine to phenylalanine, this CDR3 has 13 amino acids. The only DNA kept is the CDR3, 39 bases in frame from the first base. Sequences DFQATT (CDR1) and SNEGSKA (CDR2) are obtained from the germline V gene (reference sequence). V is clipped by 3 bases and J by 0 bases, and the sequence between their germline boundaries is 5 bases long. The TCR was taken from a man younger than 35 with Graves' hyperthyroidism. The sequence links TRBV20-1 to TRBJ2-2; the D gene is perhaps TRBD1, from 5 matching bases. The sample comprised blood. The CDR3 protein is CSASRANTGELFF. The DNA sequence is as follows: TGCAGTGCTAGCAGGGCGAACACCGGGGAGCTGTTTTTT.